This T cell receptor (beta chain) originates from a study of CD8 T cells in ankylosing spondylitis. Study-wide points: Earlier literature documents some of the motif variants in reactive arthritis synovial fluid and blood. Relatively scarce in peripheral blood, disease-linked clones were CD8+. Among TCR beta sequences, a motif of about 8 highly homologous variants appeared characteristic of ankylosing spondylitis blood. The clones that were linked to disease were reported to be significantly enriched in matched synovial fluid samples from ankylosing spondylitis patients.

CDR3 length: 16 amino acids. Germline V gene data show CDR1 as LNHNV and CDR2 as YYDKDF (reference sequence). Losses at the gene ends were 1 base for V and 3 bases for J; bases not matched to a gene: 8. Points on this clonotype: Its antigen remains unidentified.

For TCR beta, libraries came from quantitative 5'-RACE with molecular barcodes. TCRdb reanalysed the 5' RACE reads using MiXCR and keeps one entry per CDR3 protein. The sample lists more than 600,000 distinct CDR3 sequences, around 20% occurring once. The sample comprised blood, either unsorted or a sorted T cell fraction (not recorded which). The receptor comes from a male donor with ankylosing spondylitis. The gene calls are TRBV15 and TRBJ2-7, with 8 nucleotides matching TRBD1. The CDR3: CATSRGTGTGLYEQYF. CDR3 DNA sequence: TGTGCCACCAGCAGAGGTACCGGGACAGGTCTCTACGAGCAGTACTTC.